This passage covers 24 T cell receptor beta chains from one sample sequenced in a study of T-cell reconstitution after alpha-beta-depleted transplantation in children. Unique molecular identifiers were used to barcode this TCRbeta library. TCRdb itself ran the PCR reads through MiXCR, one entry per CDR3 protein. The sample lists about 17,000 distinct CDR3 sequences, roughly 5.6% occurring once. The source material was PBMCs, sampled before TCRalphabeta/CD19-depleted stem cell transplant. Receptors originate from a boy aged 5-17 years with acute lymphoblastic leukemia, due to receive a stem cell transplant.

Details on this clonotype: One junction end does not reproduce the germline sequence, and a read error may be involved. The chain employs TRBV5-5 and TRBJ2-2; TRBD1 or TRBD2 may be the D gene (5 bases each). Per the germline V gene, CDR1 is SGHKS and CDR2 is YYEKEE (reference sequence). The CDR3 covers 14 residues. CDR3 sequence: CASSRGHRTGELLF. The CDR3 DNA sequence: TGTGCCAGCAGCCGTGGACACCGAACCGGGGAGCTGCTTTTT.

This clonotype has a count of ten or more. The genes are TRBV5-5 and TRBJ2-7, with TRBD1 as a possible D gene (6 bases). This CDR3 is built from 17 residues. Per the germline V gene, CDR1 is SGHKS and CDR2 is YYEKEE (reference sequence). V was clipped by 4 bases and J by 6 bases, with 26 bases between them. The CDR3 nucleotides are TGTGCCAGCAGCCCGATCTGGGACAAGCGTTCCTATGGCGAGCAGTACTTC. This translates into CASSPIWDKRSYGEQYF.

Relative to its sample, this clonotype is large. In DNA, the CDR3 is TGTGCCAGCAGCTTACACCCGACTAGCGGGAGGACAAAAGAGACCCAGTACTTC. Translating it yields CASSLHPTSGRTKETQYF. This chain connects TRBV7-6 to TRBJ2-5; TRBD2 agrees at 13 bases. This CDR3 is built from 18 residues. Germline V lookup: CDR1 SGHVS, CDR2 FNYEAQ. The V gene end was trimmed by 2 bases and the J gene end by 3 bases; junction bases not matched to a gene: 9.

This clonotype was seen ten or more times. The CDR3 bases are TGTGCCAGCAGCTTGGTTGGCGGAGAAAGTGGAAACACCATATATTTT. Its translation: CASSLVGGESGNTIYF. This chain connects TRBV5-6 to TRBJ1-3, with D unresolved. Germline V lookup: CDR1 SGHDT, CDR2 YYEEEE. The CDR3 loop spans 16 amino acids. V was trimmed by 0 bases and J by 3 bases, leaving 13 bases between them.

In its sample, this clonotype ranks as medium-sized (0.01 to 0.1%). The V call is TRBV5-1, the J call TRBJ2-1, with 12 nucleotides matching TRBD2. CDR3 length equals 15 residues. Losses at the gene ends were 4 bases for V and 5 bases for J; bases not matched to a gene: 4. Per germline, CDR1 SGHRS and CDR2 YFSETQ. The CDR3 nucleotides read TGCGCCAGCAGCCCCTGGACTAGCGGGGACAATGAGCAGTTCTTC. This gives the protein CASSPWTSGDNEQFF.

This clonotype showed up many times. The V call is TRBV29-1, the J call TRBJ2-1; 9 bases line up with TRBD1. The CDR3 is made up of 14 amino acids. Losses at the gene ends were 6 bases for V and 9 bases for J; bases not matched to a gene: 12. Germline V CDR1 and CDR2: SQVTM, ANQGSEA. The CDR3 sequence is CSVGRDRVGSEQFF. In DNA form, the CDR3 reads TGCAGCGTGGGACGGGACAGGGTTGGGAGTGAGCAGTTCTTC.

The chain recombines TRBV20-1 with TRBJ2-7; TRBD1 matches 7 bases. J was trimmed by 0 bases and V by 3 bases; bases with no gene match: 23. The CDR3 length is 20 residues. In germline, CDR1 is DFQATT, CDR2 SNEGSKA (reference sequence). CDR3 sequence: CSARGPAPGQPSISSYEQYF. The CDR3 region has the DNA TGCAGTGCTAGGGGCCCTGCGCCGGGACAGCCAAGTATTAGCTCCTACGAGCAGTACTTC.

There are many counts of this clonotype. The chain has TRBV2 and TRBJ2-1, with no clear D. Deletions cut 9 bases from V and 7 bases from J, with 22 bases between. The CDR3 spans 15 residues. CDR1 is SNHLY, CDR2 FYNNEI, per germline. The CDR3 DNA sequence: TGTGCCAGTAATACCCACTCCCTAAATGGGAATGAGCAGTTCTTC. Amino acid sequence: CASNTHSLNGNEQFF.

In its sample, this clonotype was seen many times. This chain uses TRBV28 with TRBJ1-2; TRBD1 aligns across 11 bases. Germline CDR1 is MDHEN and CDR2 is SYDVKM. CDR3 length: 13 amino acids. V was clipped by 10 bases and J by 7 bases; unmatched bases: 8. This chain's CDR3 is CATRTGGFGGYTF. CDR3 DNA sequence: TGTGCCACCCGGACAGGGGGCTTTGGTGGCTACACCTTC.

This clonotype was seen at least ten times. The J gene is TRBJ2-1, the V gene TRBV12-3 or TRBV12-4, with D perhaps matching TRBD2 (5 bases). Trimming took 6 bases from V and 3 from J, leaving 15 bases between them. The CDR3 is 15 amino acids. The CDR3 protein is CASSTGSGYYNEQFF. The CDR3 DNA sequence: TGTGCCAGCAGCACGGGGTCCGGTTACTACAATGAGCAGTTCTTC.

At least ten counts were recorded for this clonotype. The chain links TRBV19 to TRBJ2-1; either TRBD1 or TRBD2 may fit D (5 bases each). Germline V gene lookup returns CDR1 LNHDA and CDR2 SQIVND (reference sequence). V was trimmed by 3 bases and J by 4 bases, leaving 7 bases between them. There are 13 residues in the CDR3. The CDR3 protein is CASSIWGYNEQFF. DNA of the CDR3: TGTGCCAGTAGTATCTGGGGGTACAATGAGCAGTTCTTC.

This clonotype occurred a few times. The rearrangement joins TRBV24-1 to TRBJ1-2, with 8 bases that match TRBD1. V was pared by 5 bases and J by 4 bases, with 5 bases of the junction left unmatched. There are 14 residues in the CDR3. The germline V gene has CDR1 KGHDR and CDR2 SFDVKD. CDR3 sequence (DNA): TGTGCCACCAGTGCTCGACAGGGGTCCTATGGCTACACCTTC. Protein sequence: CATSARQGSYGYTF.

This clonotype has ten or more counts. The chain couples TRBV7-9 to TRBJ2-3; no clear D gene. Per germline, CDR1 SEHNR and CDR2 FQNEAQ (reference sequence). Trimming pared 6 bases from V and 2 bases from J, leaving 12 bases between. The CDR3 has 14 amino acids. The CDR3, as DNA: TGTGCCAGCAGAAAAGTGGCTGACACAGATACGCAGTATTTT. Translated, it gives CASRKVADTDTQYF.

This clonotype was counted ten times or more. V is TRBV28 and J is TRBJ1-1; 8 nucleotides agree with TRBD1. J gave up 1 base and V 7 bases, and 11 bases lay outside the gene matches. CDR3 length equals 16 residues. Per the germline V gene, CDR1 is MDHEN and CDR2 is SYDVKM. CDR3 nucleotide sequence: TGTGCCAGCACCATATCTATCAGGGGGCCGAACACTGAAGCTTTCTTT. Amino acids: CASTISIRGPNTEAFF.

The V gene is TRBV6-1, the J gene TRBJ2-7, with unresolved D. The CDR3 runs to 13 residues. The ends were cut back, 1 base at V and 2 bases at J, with 6 bases in the middle. The germline V gene encodes CDR1 MNHNS and CDR2 SASEGT. The CDR3: CASSEGRTYEQYF. For the CDR3, the DNA is TGTGCCAGCAGTGAAGGTAGAACCTACGAGCAGTACTTC.

In its sample, this clonotype was seen many times. This chain joins TRBV9 and TRBJ2-2; no reliable D call. Germline V gives CDR1 SGDLS, CDR2 YYNGEE. Trimming took 2 bases from V and 3 from J, leaving 8 bases between them. The CDR3 loop spans 14 amino acids. The CDR3 region is CASSVDAYTGELFF. The CDR3 DNA is TGTGCCAGCAGCGTCGACGCGTACACCGGGGAGCTGTTTTTT.

The chain combines TRBV8-2 with TRBJ1-5; the table names TRBD1, a call not compared with the DNA. TRBV8-2 corresponds to a pseudogene. CDR3 size: 14 residues. CDR3: CARSPGHLNQPQHF. DNA of the CDR3: TGTGCCAGGAGCCCTGGGCACCTCAATCAGCCCCAGCATTTT.

In its sample, this clonotype was seen many times. The chain uses TRBV18 and TRBJ1-5; D uncertain. CDR1 KGHSH and CDR2 LQKENI come from the germline V gene. The germline V and J ends were trimmed by 2 bases and 9 bases, with 17 bases remaining between them. The CDR3 consists of 15 residues. The DNA of the CDR3 is TGTGCCAGCTCACCAGGGCAGGTAGCAGGACCGCCCCAGCATTTT. Amino acid sequence: CASSPGQVAGPPQHF.

The chain is built from TRBV18 and TRBJ2-3; perhaps TRBD2 as D (5 bases). Per germline, CDR1 KGHSH and CDR2 LQKENI. Deletions cut 6 bases from V and 10 bases from J, with 14 bases between. The CDR3 sequence is 12 residues long. CDR3 sequence reads: CASSLLGEAQYF. CDR3 coding DNA: TGTGCCAGCTCCCTATTGGGAGAGGCGCAGTATTTT.

This clonotype was recorded many times. The chain links TRBV27 to TRBJ1-1; 8 bases line up with TRBD1. The J segment lost 1 base and the V segment lost 4 bases, leaving 2 bases of the junction unmatched. Per the germline V gene, CDR1 is MNHEY and CDR2 is SMNVEV (reference sequence). The CDR3 covers 14 residues. The CDR3 loop is CASSSGTGNTEAFF. The CDR3 bases are TGTGCCAGCAGTTCCGGGACAGGGAACACTGAAGCTTTCTTT.

Many counts were recorded for this clonotype. The V and J genes are TRBV18 and TRBJ1-1; TRBD1 might be the D (6 bases). Germline CDR1 KGHSH, CDR2 LQKENI. This CDR3 is built from 15 residues. V was trimmed by 3 bases and J by 1 base, leaving 12 bases between them. CDR3 amino acids: CASSPRQASNTEAFF. The CDR3 DNA reads as TGTGCCAGCTCACCGAGACAGGCCTCGAACACTGAAGCTTTCTTT.

By its share, this clonotype is medium-sized. The V call is TRBV5-1, the J call TRBJ2-5; 10 bases map to TRBD1. The V segment lost 4 bases and the J segment 5 bases; nucleotides outside the gene matches: 8. Per the germline V gene, CDR1 is SGHRS and CDR2 is YFSETQ. The CDR3 runs 15 residues. CDR3 sequence: CASSPRDRGLETQYF. DNA for the CDR3: TGCGCCAGCAGCCCCCGGGACAGGGGTTTGGAGACCCAGTACTTC. The full variable domain, in which reference TRBV5-1 and TRBJ2-5 provide the parts outside the CDR3, is KAGVTQTPRYLIKTRGQQVTLSCSPISGHRSVSWYQQTPGQGLQFLFEYFSETQRNKGNFPGRFSGRQFSNSRSEMNVSTLELGDSALYLCASSPRDRGLETQYFGPGTRLLVL.

This clonotype was recorded at least ten times. The V gene is TRBV7-9, the J gene TRBJ1-6; a possible D gene is TRBD1 (6 bases). From germline, CDR1 is SEHNR and CDR2 FQNEAQ (reference sequence). The CDR3 has 17 amino acids. Trimming took off 1 base at V and 0 bases at J, with 10 bases between the two ends. CDR3 loop: CASSLGRTVSYNSPLHF. CDR3 DNA: TGTGCCAGCAGCTTAGGGAGGACAGTCTCCTATAATTCACCCCTCCACTTT.

This clonotype was seen repeatedly, ten times or more. CDR3 nucleotide sequence: TGTGCCAGTAGTATTATAGCGGGACCCTACAATGAGCAGTTCTTC. Its protein is CASSIIAGPYNEQFF. The chain has TRBV19 and TRBJ2-1; 8 bases agree with TRBD2. The CDR3 is 15 amino acids. Trimming at V came to 3 bases and at J to 2 bases, leaving 3 bases not matched to a gene. Looked up from germline, CDR1 is LNHDA and CDR2 is SQIVND (reference sequence).